The rows below give T cell receptor beta chains drawn from one sample of a study of CD4 and CD8 cells across lung adenocarcinoma regions. From the PCR reads, TCRdb called clonotypes with MiXCR, one entry per CDR3 protein. The data contain about 12,000 distinct CDR3 sequences, 53% of them seen just once; the ten biggest clones take up roughly 33%. Sequences were obtained from CD8+ T cells from the center of a lung tumor. These TCRs come from a female donor with lung adenocarcinoma. The CD4 and CD8 labels of this study may be unreliable. Both conserved end residues are part of each CDR3. Each record gives: CDR3 protein, CDR3 DNA, V gene, clone size, J gene, D gene. The D gene is left open where the match is weak. The listing skips clone size in some rows; elsewhere it reads once, few, many or a size class.

cdr3_aa: CASSLSGAPGELFF; cdr3_nt: TGTGCCAGCAGTTTATCGGGCGCCCCCGGGGAGCTGTTTTTT; v_call: TRBV27; clone_size: NA; j_call: TRBJ2-2; d_call: NA
cdr3_aa: CAGGPGGGDQETQYF; cdr3_nt: TGTGCCGGGGGGCCGGGGGGGGGGGACCAAGAGACCCAGTACTTT; v_call: TRBV10-3; clone_size: NA; j_call: TRBJ2-5; d_call: TRBD2
cdr3_aa: CASSLTPGGASYEQYF; cdr3_nt: TGTGCCAGCAGTTTAACACCAGGGGGCGCCTCCTACGAGCAGTACTTC; v_call: TRBV6-5; clone_size: NA; j_call: TRBJ2-7; d_call: TRBD1
cdr3_aa: CASRASGSYNEQFF; cdr3_nt: TGTGCCAGCAGGGCTAGCGGGAGCTACAATGAGCAGTTCTTC; v_call: TRBV6-1; clone_size: NA; j_call: TRBJ2-1; d_call: TRBD2
cdr3_aa: CATGHGGRSTDTQYF; cdr3_nt: TGTGCCACGGGGCACGGGGGCCGAAGCACAGATACCCAGTACTTT; v_call: TRBV7-3; clone_size: NA; j_call: TRBJ2-3; d_call: NA
cdr3_aa: CASSPDRAFTDTQYF; cdr3_nt: TGTGCCAGCAGTCCGGACAGGGCCTTCACAGATACGCAGTATTTT; v_call: TRBV27; clone_size: NA; j_call: TRBJ2-3; d_call: TRBD1
cdr3_aa: CASSSPRLRPQETQYF; cdr3_nt: TGTGCCAGCAGTTCTCCGCGGCTACGCCCCCAAGAGACCCAGTACTTC; v_call: TRBV6-5; clone_size: NA; j_call: TRBJ2-5; d_call: NA
cdr3_aa: CASRSARSGAVMDTQYF; cdr3_nt: TGTGCCAGCAGATCCGCCCGTAGCGGGGCGGTGATGGATACGCAGTATTTT; v_call: TRBV6-1; clone_size: medium-sized; j_call: TRBJ2-3; d_call: TRBD2
cdr3_aa: CASSQGMNTEAFF; cdr3_nt: TGCGCCAGCAGCCAAGGGATGAACACTGAAGCTTTCTTT; v_call: TRBV4-1; clone_size: NA; j_call: TRBJ1-1; d_call: NA
cdr3_aa: CASSLGLNNEQFF; cdr3_nt: TGTGCCAGCAGTTTAGGACTGAACAATGAGCAGTTCTTC; v_call: TRBV12-3/TRBV12-4; clone_size: few; j_call: TRBJ2-1; d_call: NA
cdr3_aa: CATGEAARDQDTQYF; cdr3_nt: TGTGCCACGGGGGAAGCGGCCCGGGACCAAGATACCCAGTATTTT; v_call: TRBV6-1; clone_size: once; j_call: TRBJ2-3; d_call: NA
cdr3_aa: CASSLKGRPTYEQYF; cdr3_nt: TGTGCCAGCAGTTTGAAGGGAAGGCCTACCTACGAGCAGTACTTC; v_call: TRBV27; clone_size: NA; j_call: TRBJ2-7; d_call: NA
cdr3_aa: CASSETSGGASDIQYF; cdr3_nt: TGTGCCAGCAGTGAAACTAGCGGGGGGGCCTCGGACATTCAGTACTTC; v_call: TRBV6-1; clone_size: NA; j_call: TRBJ2-4; d_call: TRBD2
cdr3_aa: CASSGTAYGEQFF; cdr3_nt: TGCGCCAGCAGTGGGACCGCATACGGTGAGCAGTTCTTC; v_call: TRBV10-1; clone_size: NA; j_call: TRBJ2-1; d_call: NA
cdr3_aa: CASSLNTGEFTEAFF; cdr3_nt: TGTGCCAGCAGTTTGAACACAGGGGAATTCACTGAAGCTTTCTTT; v_call: TRBV27; clone_size: NA; j_call: TRBJ1-1; d_call: TRBD1
cdr3_aa: CASSEAAGEAGELFF; cdr3_nt: TGTGCCAGCAGTGAAGCGGCGGGAGAGGCCGGGGAGCTGTTTTTT; v_call: TRBV6-1; clone_size: few; j_call: TRBJ2-2; d_call: TRBD2
cdr3_aa: CASSYSGLARERSKVADTQYF; cdr3_nt: TGTGCCAGCAGTTACTCGGGACTAGCGCGGGAGAGGAGCAAAGTGGCAGATACGCAGTATTTT; v_call: TRBV6-5; clone_size: NA; j_call: TRBJ2-3; d_call: TRBD2
cdr3_aa: CASILTWNTEAFF; cdr3_nt: TGTGCCAGCATCCTTACTTGGAACACTGAAGCTTTCTTT; v_call: TRBV6-1; clone_size: NA; j_call: TRBJ1-1; d_call: NA
cdr3_aa: CASSWTGVVTGELFF; cdr3_nt: TGTGCCAGCAGCTGGACAGGGGTCGTCACCGGGGAGCTGTTTTTT; v_call: TRBV7-2; clone_size: once; j_call: TRBJ2-2; d_call: TRBD1
cdr3_aa: CSAELASSYNEQFF; cdr3_nt: TGCAGTGCTGAACTAGCGAGCTCCTACAATGAGCAGTTCTTC; v_call: TRBV20-1; clone_size: many; j_call: TRBJ2-1; d_call: TRBD2
cdr3_aa: CASSSEGWDEQYF; cdr3_nt: TGTGCCAGCAGTTCTGAGGGGTGGGATGAGCAGTACTTC; v_call: TRBV6-5; clone_size: NA; j_call: TRBJ2-7; d_call: NA
cdr3_aa: CASSSAGTTYNEQFF; cdr3_nt: TGTGCCAGCAGTTCAGCGGGAACTACCTACAATGAGCAGTTCTTC; v_call: TRBV6-4; clone_size: NA; j_call: TRBJ2-1; d_call: TRBD2
cdr3_aa: CASSFDRASEQFF; cdr3_nt: TGCGCCAGCAGCTTCGACAGGGCCAGTGAGCAGTTCTTC; v_call: TRBV10-1; clone_size: few; j_call: TRBJ2-1; d_call: TRBD1
cdr3_aa: CASSLGAPYRVRKEKLFF; cdr3_nt: TGTGCCAGCAGCTTAGGAGCCCCCTACAGGGTCAGGAAGGAAAAACTGTTTTTT; v_call: TRBV7-2; clone_size: NA; j_call: TRBJ1-4; d_call: NA
cdr3_aa: CATLPASGESSYEQYF; cdr3_nt: TGTGCCACCCTACCGGCTAGCGGGGAGTCCTCCTACGAGCAGTACTTC; v_call: TRBV6-4; clone_size: few; j_call: TRBJ2-7; d_call: TRBD2
cdr3_aa: CASSEAGAGYTDTQYF; cdr3_nt: TGTGCCAGCAGTGAAGCGGGGGCGGGATACACAGATACGCAGTATTTT; v_call: TRBV6-1; clone_size: NA; j_call: TRBJ2-3; d_call: NA
cdr3_aa: CASSYRGQGAFPYEQYF; cdr3_nt: TGTGCCAGCAGTTACAGAGGACAGGGGGCTTTCCCCTACGAGCAGTACTTC; v_call: TRBV6-5; clone_size: NA; j_call: TRBJ2-7; d_call: TRBD1
cdr3_aa: CASSYSRTGDNSPLHF; cdr3_nt: TGTGCCAGCAGTTACTCACGGACAGGGGACAATTCACCCCTCCACTTT; v_call: TRBV6-5; clone_size: NA; j_call: TRBJ1-6; d_call: TRBD1
cdr3_aa: CASSQSDRGQLYLAKNIQYF; cdr3_nt: TGCGCCAGCAGTCAATCCGACAGGGGGCAACTCTACCTAGCCAAAAACATTCAGTACTTC; v_call: TRBV23-1; clone_size: NA; j_call: TRBJ2-4; d_call: TRBD1
cdr3_aa: CASSFGDSPLHF; cdr3_nt: TGTGCCAGCAGCTTCGGGGATTCACCCCTCCACTTC; v_call: TRBV7-2; clone_size: few; j_call: TRBJ2-3; d_call: NA
cdr3_aa: CASRGSGHPATETQYF; cdr3_nt: TGTGCCAGCAGGGGGAGCGGGCACCCTGCCACAGAGACGCAGTATTTT; v_call: TRBV6-1; clone_size: NA; j_call: TRBJ2-3; d_call: NA
cdr3_aa: CASSLTSGSSYEQYF; cdr3_nt: TGTGCCAGCAGTCTGACTAGCGGGAGCTCCTACGAGCAGTACTTC; v_call: TRBV6-1; clone_size: NA; j_call: TRBJ2-7; d_call: TRBD2
cdr3_aa: CASSYGDRSHEQYF; cdr3_nt: TGTGCCAGCAGTTACGGGGATAGATCCCACGAGCAGTACTTC; v_call: TRBV6-5; clone_size: NA; j_call: TRBJ2-7; d_call: NA
cdr3_aa: CASSPTAAGMTEAFF; cdr3_nt: TGTGCCAGCAGTCCAACGGCAGCAGGGATGACTGAAGCTTTCTTT; v_call: TRBV27; clone_size: NA; j_call: TRBJ1-1; d_call: NA
cdr3_aa: CASSVTSGVYNEQFF; cdr3_nt: TGTGCCAGCAGCGTTACTAGCGGGGTTTACAATGAGCAGTTCTTC; v_call: TRBV7-6; clone_size: NA; j_call: TRBJ2-1; d_call: TRBD2
cdr3_aa: CASRGGSTPNEKLFF; cdr3_nt: TGTGCCAGCAGGGGGGGATCCACACCTAATGAAAAACTGTTTTTT; v_call: TRBV6-1; clone_size: few; j_call: TRBJ1-4; d_call: NA
cdr3_aa: CAISSGSNEQFF; cdr3_nt: TGTGCCATCTCAAGCGGGTCCAATGAGCAGTTCTTC; v_call: TRBV24-1; clone_size: NA; j_call: TRBJ2-1; d_call: NA
cdr3_aa: CASNYTGGAWEVTVETQYF; cdr3_nt: TGCGCCAGCAATTACACAGGGGGCGCTTGGGAGGTTACCGTGGAGACCCAGTACTTC; v_call: TRBV10-1; clone_size: few; j_call: TRBJ2-5; d_call: TRBD1
cdr3_aa: CASSKDRGWNTEAFF; cdr3_nt: TGTGCCAGCAGTAAGGACAGGGGCTGGAACACTGAAGCTTTCTTT; v_call: TRBV6-1; clone_size: NA; j_call: TRBJ1-1; d_call: TRBD1
cdr3_aa: CASSGRATDTQYF; cdr3_nt: TGTGCCAGCAGTGGCAGGGCCACAGATACGCAGTATTTT; v_call: TRBV2; clone_size: NA; j_call: TRBJ2-3; d_call: NA
cdr3_aa: CASSEGGGRTVDEQFF; cdr3_nt: TGCGCCAGCAGTGAGGGGGGCGGGAGGACCGTCGATGAGCAGTTCTTC; v_call: TRBV10-2; clone_size: NA; j_call: TRBJ2-1; d_call: TRBD2
cdr3_aa: CASSPGRNYGYTF; cdr3_nt: TGTGCCAGCAGCCCGGGACGGAACTATGGCTACACCTTC; v_call: TRBV3-1; clone_size: NA; j_call: TRBJ1-2; d_call: NA
cdr3_aa: CASSAGFAGSGELFF; cdr3_nt: TGTGCCAGCAGCGCGGGATTTGCGGGGAGCGGGGAGCTGTTTTTT; v_call: TRBV6-1; clone_size: NA; j_call: TRBJ2-2; d_call: NA
cdr3_aa: CASRQGEYGYTF; cdr3_nt: TGTGCCAGCAGACAGGGAGAGTATGGCTACACCTTC; v_call: TRBV27; clone_size: NA; j_call: TRBJ1-2; d_call: NA